The 20 T cell receptor beta chains below come from one sample, sequenced in a study of T cell repertoires in cytomegalovirus infection. These receptors lack a known antigen. TCRdb reanalysed the reads using MiXCR and keeps one entry per CDR3 protein. The sample lists approximately 470,000 distinct CDR3 sequences; 42% were seen once. The sequencing used cultured PBMCs, collected from culture after CMV antigen stimulation. The origin of the receptors is a human donor in good health (CMV status not recorded). Some clones in this sample may be carry-over from other donors' samples.

The chain links TRBV28 to TRBJ2-4; D is undetermined. Germline CDR1 is MDHEN and CDR2 is SYDVKM. The V end lost 5 bases, the J end lost 0 bases, and 11 bases lay between the germline ends. This CDR3 has 15 amino acids. CDR3 sequence: CASSRGSLAKNIQYF. In DNA form, the CDR3 reads TGTGCCAGCAGTAGAGGCAGCCTAGCCAAAAACATTCAGTACTTC.

This clonotype was found a few times. The chain uses TRBV20-1 and TRBJ2-1; TRBD2 matches at 8 bases. The CDR3 is 16 residues long. J gave up 4 bases and V 0 bases, and 8 bases lay outside the gene matches. Germline V gene lookup returns CDR1 DFQATT and CDR2 SNEGSKA (reference sequence). This CDR3 is CSARDRIAGFYNEQFF. In nucleotides, the CDR3 is TGCAGTGCTAGAGATCGGATAGCGGGGTTTTACAATGAGCAGTTCTTC.

This chain connects TRBV12-3 or TRBV12-4 to TRBJ1-2; D uncertain. This CDR3 has 13 amino acids. V was trimmed by 2 bases and J by 6 bases, leaving 10 bases between them. The CDR3 DNA is TGTGCCAGCAGTTTAAGTCGGCGGCATGGCTACACCTTC. The encoded protein is CASSLSRRHGYTF.

This chain joins TRBV15 and TRBJ1-5, with D possibly TRBD1 on 5 matching bases. CDR1 is LNHNV, CDR2 YYDKDF, per germline (reference sequence). V dropped 2 bases and J dropped 7 bases, with 12 bases sitting between them. This CDR3 is 14 amino acids long. The CDR3 loop is CATSRRDLGQPQHF. The DNA of the CDR3 is TGTGCCACCAGCAGACGGGACCTGGGACAGCCCCAGCATTTT. The full variable domain, with the rest looked up from reference TRBV15 and TRBJ1-5, is DAMVIQNPRYQVTQFGKPVTLSCSQTLNHNVMYWYQQKSSQAPKLLFHYYDKDFNNEADTPDNFQSRRPNTSFCFLDIRSPGLGDTAMYLCATSRRDLGQPQHFGDGTRLSIL.

The sample holds a few counts of this clonotype. The chain combines TRBV7-2 with TRBJ2-6; weak D call: TRBD1 (5 bases). The V end lost 3 bases, the J end lost 0 bases, and 6 bases lay between the germline ends. The CDR3 is made up of 15 amino acids. Germline lookup yields CDR1 SGHTA and CDR2 FQGNSA. This CDR3 is CASSFQGSGANVLTF. The CDR3 DNA reads as TGTGCCAGCAGCTTTCAGGGCTCTGGGGCCAACGTCCTGACTTTC.

J is TRBJ2-6 and V is TRBV11-2; D call uncertain. In germline, CDR1 is SGHAT, CDR2 FQNNGV. CDR3 size: 15 residues. Trimming left V 4 bases short and J 1 base short, with 8 bases between. The CDR3 DNA reads TGTGCCAGCAGCTCCTACAGATCTGGGGCCAACGTCCTGACTTTC. Translating it yields CASSSYRSGANVLTF.

In its sample, this clonotype was seen many times. The CDR3 DNA reads as TGTGCCAGCAGCTTAAGCGGAAGGGGTCAGCCCCAGCATTTT. Translation: CASSLSGRGQPQHF. The chain links TRBV7-2 to TRBJ1-5, with D possibly being TRBD1 (5 bases). This CDR3 has 14 amino acids. Germline V gene sequence: CDR1 SGHTA, CDR2 FQGNSA. V was cut by 2 bases and J by 6 bases, with 11 bases left in between.

The V gene is TRBV7-8, the J gene TRBJ2-1; D is unclear. The CDR3 spans 15 residues. Between the trimmed V and J ends, which lost 5 bases and 5 bases, there was a span of 16 bases. CDR1 and CDR2 (germline): SGHVS, FQNEAQ. The DNA for the CDR3 is TGTGCCAGCAGCCAAAGAATTCCGAGGCACAATGAGCAGTTCTTC. The encoded protein is CASSQRIPRHNEQFF.

V is TRBV24-1 and J is TRBJ2-3, with D perhaps TRBD2 (5 bases). CDR1 is KGHDR and CDR2 is SFDVKD in the germline V gene. The V and J ends lost 3 bases and 5 bases respectively, with 11 bases between them. This CDR3 spans 14 amino acids. CDR3 DNA: TGTGCCACCAGTGATACGTCCGAGGGAGATACGCAGTATTTT. As protein: CATSDTSEGDTQYF.

This clonotype has only a few counts. V is TRBV7-9 and J is TRBJ2-1; 9 bases fit TRBD2. The CDR3 extends over 15 amino acids. V lost 5 bases to trimming and J lost 5 bases; unmatched junction nucleotides: 7. Germline V lookup: CDR1 SEHNR, CDR2 FQNEAQ (reference sequence). The CDR3 nucleotides are TGTGCCAGCAGCAAGAAGCGGGGGGCCAACAATGAGCAGTTCTTC. This codes for CASSKKRGANNEQFF.

V gene TRBV20-1 combines with J gene TRBJ1-2; 9 positions agree with TRBD1. V lost 6 bases, J lost 4 bases, and 9 bases stayed unmatched. Per the germline V gene, CDR1 is DFQATT and CDR2 is SNEGSKA (reference sequence). The CDR3 totals 14 residues. The CDR3 loop is CSAYDRGISYGYTF. The CDR3 DNA reads TGCAGTGCATACGACAGGGGGATTAGCTATGGCTACACCTTC.

This clonotype was recorded once. Germline and junction disagree at one end, which may indicate a read error. CDR3 sequence reads: CASSLVASGNQPQHF. The CDR3 DNA follows: TGTGCCAGCAGCTTGGTTGCCTCAGGGAATCAGCCCCAGCATTTT. The chain is built from TRBV5-3 and TRBJ1-5, with a tentative D call TRBD1 (5 bases). TRBV5-3 belongs to the ORF category, with a function that is uncertain. This CDR3 is 15 amino acids long.

This clonotype was counted only a few times. V is TRBV25-1 and J is TRBJ2-3; D gene ambiguous. This CDR3 contains 13 residues. With 4 bases removed from V and 2 bases from J, the gap between germline ends came to 7 bases. Germline V gene data show CDR1 as MGHDK and CDR2 as SYGVNS. The CDR3 loop is CASSAAYTDTQYF. The CDR3 DNA is TGTGCCAGCAGTGCCGCCTACACAGATACGCAGTATTTT.

The chain joins TRBV20-1 to TRBJ2-7, with D perhaps matching TRBD2 (5 bases). Trimming shortened V by 5 bases and J by 4 bases, and 15 bases separated the two germline ends. Germline CDR1 DFQATT, CDR2 SNEGSKA (reference sequence). The CDR3 covers 13 residues. For the CDR3, the DNA is TGCAGTGCTGGACCGCATGAGGGTTACGAGCAGTACTTC. Its protein product is CSAGPHEGYEQYF.

The V call is TRBV7-2, the J call TRBJ2-2; the match to TRBD2 covers 10 bases. The length of the CDR3 is 18 residues. After removal of 5 bases from V and 6 bases from J, the junction contained 15 bases not matched to a gene. The V gene's germline CDR1 is SGHTA and CDR2 FQGNSA. The CDR3 sequence is CASSPRFGSGGAAGELFF. Written as DNA, the CDR3 is TGTGCCAGCAGCCCGAGGTTTGGCAGCGGGGGGGCTGCCGGGGAGCTGTTTTTT.

The gene calls are TRBV7-8 and TRBJ2-3; D is ambiguous. The CDR3 contains 14 residues. Germline values: CDR1 SGHVS, CDR2 FQNEAQ. The V and J ends lost 9 bases and 2 bases respectively, with 15 bases between them. The CDR3, as DNA: TGTGCCAGTCGGCCGGGTCCTCTCACAGATACGCAGTATTTT. Amino acids: CASRPGPLTDTQYF.

This clonotype has just a few counts. The V and J genes are TRBV27 and TRBJ2-3; the D gene is possibly TRBD2 (5 bases). V gave up 3 bases and J gave up 7 bases, with 11 bases separating them. The CDR3 totals 13 residues. From germline, CDR1 is MNHEY and CDR2 SMNVEV (reference sequence). The CDR3, as DNA: TGTGCCAGCAGTTTCCAGACTACAAATACGCAGTATTTT. This translates into CASSFQTTNTQYF.

This clonotype was seen more than once but under ten times. The chain combines TRBV4-3 with TRBJ2-1; 8 bases align to TRBD1. The length of the CDR3 is 15 residues. Germline lookup yields CDR1 LGHNA and CDR2 YSLEER. With 4 bases clipped from V and 9 bases from J, the junction kept 11 bases outside the gene matches. This CDR3 is CASSRFQGARSEQFF. CDR3 DNA: TGCGCCAGCAGCCGGTTCCAGGGGGCTAGGAGTGAGCAGTTCTTC.

This rearrangement joins TRBV7-2 to TRBJ2-1, with no clear D. Germline lookup yields CDR1 SGHTA and CDR2 FQGNSA. The CDR3 sequence is 14 residues long. The V end lost 3 bases, the J end lost 9 bases, and 15 bases lay between the germline ends. In DNA, the CDR3 is TGTGCCAGCAGCTTTCTAGAACGGATTGGTGAGCAGTTCTTC. Translation gives CASSFLERIGEQFF.

The chain has TRBV7-2 and TRBJ1-6; D perhaps matches TRBD1 (5 bases). The CDR3 contains 15 residues. Germline V lookup: CDR1 SGHTA, CDR2 FQGNSA. Trimming pared 5 bases from V and 7 bases from J, leaving 15 bases between. CDR3 protein: CASSPRSGGNSPLHF. The CDR3 bases are TGTGCCAGCAGCCCAAGATCCGGGGGGAATTCACCCCTCCACTTT. Full variable domain (missing parts from reference TRBV7-2 and TRBJ1-6): GAGVSQSPSNKVTEKGKDVELRCDPISGHTALYWYRQSLGQGLEFLIYFQGNSAPDKSGLPSDRFSAERTGGSVSTLTIQRTQQEDSAVYLCASSPRSGGNSPLHFGNGTRLTVT.